Following are 25 T cell receptor beta chains from one sample sequenced in a study of T cells in narcolepsy. Assay used: immunoSEQ multiplex PCR; TCRdb lists only in-frame clones, some missing. The data hold 20,000 to 30,000 clones, with over 65% observed a single time. Sequencing was carried out using memory (CD45RA-) CD4+ T cells from blood. The receptors were gathered from a human donor in good health.

V is TRBV27 and J is TRBJ1-4; D not resolved. The length of the CDR3 is 14 residues. Trimming left V 6 bases short and J 8 bases short, with 16 bases between. Germline loops: CDR1 MNHEY, CDR2 SMNVEV (reference sequence). CDR3 loop: CASRRALGREKLFF. CDR3 coding DNA: TGTGCCAGCAGGAGGGCCTTGGGTCGAGAAAAACTGTTTTTT. Looking up the rest from reference TRBV27 and TRBJ1-4 gives the full variable domain: EAQVTQNPRYLITVTGKKLTVTCSQNMNHEYMSWYRQDPGLGLRQIYYSMNVEVTDKGDVPEGYKVSRKEKRNFPLILESPSPNQTSLYFCASRRALGREKLFFGSGTQLSVL.

This clone showed up just a few times. This rearrangement joins TRBV30 to TRBJ2-7; D is possibly TRBD2 (7 bases). Germline CDR1 reads GTSNPN; CDR2 reads SVGIG (reference sequence). V was shortened by 0 bases and J by 3 bases, with 21 bases between the two germline ends. There are 17 residues in the CDR3. The CDR3 region has the DNA TGTGCCTGGAGTGTCCTGGGGGCGGGGGCGGCTAGCTACGAGCAGTACTTC. Amino acid sequence: CAWSVLGAGAASYEQYF.

The chain uses TRBV5-5 and TRBJ2-5, with D perhaps TRBD1 or TRBD2 (6 bases each). V lost 4 bases and J lost 5, with 15 bases in between. The CDR3 has 14 amino acids. From germline, CDR1 is SGHKS and CDR2 YYEKEE (reference sequence). The CDR3 loop is CASSLEGGRETQYF. In DNA form, the CDR3 reads TGTGCCAGCAGCCTAGAGGGGGGCCGGGAGACCCAGTACTTC.

J is TRBJ1-3 and V is TRBV5-1, with unresolved D. CDR3 length: 14 amino acids. Germline lookup yields CDR1 SGHRS and CDR2 YFSETQ. Trimming took off 0 bases at V and 3 bases at J, with 7 bases between the two ends. CDR3 sequence reads: CASSLAGDGNTIYF. For the CDR3, the DNA is TGCGCCAGCAGCTTGGCCGGGGATGGAAACACCATATATTTT.

A single count supports this clone. The chain couples TRBV7-2 to TRBJ1-1; weak D call: TRBD1 (6 bases). The CDR3 length is 14 residues. The V gene lost 2 bases and the J gene lost 10 bases, with 17 bases spanning the gap. CDR1 is SGHTA, CDR2 FQGNSA, per germline. The CDR3 protein is CASSLPSKGGIAFF. In DNA, the CDR3 is TGTGCCAGCAGCTTACCGAGTAAGGGGGGTATAGCTTTCTTT.

This clone was observed a handful of times. The chain is built from TRBV19 and TRBJ2-6; the D is unclear. The CDR3 has 14 amino acids. In germline, CDR1 is LNHDA, CDR2 SQIVND (reference sequence). With 5 bases removed from V and 4 bases from J, the gap between germline ends came to 9 bases. CDR3: CASSSGSGANVLTF. In nucleotides, the CDR3 is TGTGCCAGTAGTTCAGGTTCCGGGGCCAACGTCCTGACTTTC.

The sample holds a few counts of this clone. The chain recombines TRBV6-6 with TRBJ2-5; tentative D call: TRBD1 (5 bases). This CDR3 region has 13 residues. Germline V gene data show CDR1 as MNHNY and CDR2 as SVGAGI (reference sequence). V lost 8 bases and J lost 4, with 14 bases in between. The CDR3 DNA is TGTGCCAGCGGACCTCAGGGTGGAGAGACCCAGTACTTC. It yields the protein CASGPQGGETQYF.

The chain employs TRBV6-1 and TRBJ2-5; 9 positions match TRBD2. V was clipped by 6 bases and J by 5 bases; unmatched bases: 7. Germline values: CDR1 MNHNS, CDR2 SASEGT. The CDR3 loop spans 14 amino acids. This CDR3 reads CASRPGLARETQYF. CDR3 nucleotides: TGTGCCAGCAGACCCGGACTAGCGCGCGAGACCCAGTACTTC.

The CDR3 spells CASSIAGNNEQFF. DNA of the CDR3: TGTGCCAGCAGTATAGCGGGAAACAATGAGCAGTTCTTC. The chain employs TRBV6-6 and TRBJ2-1, with 8 bases identical to TRBD2. The ends lost 5 bases at V and 5 bases at J; junction bases unmatched: 2. CDR1 and CDR2 (germline): MNHNY, SVGAGI (reference sequence). The CDR3 loop spans 13 amino acids.

The gene calls are TRBV18 and TRBJ2-1; D is possibly TRBD2 (6 bases). Germline loops: CDR1 KGHSH, CDR2 LQKENI. V was shortened by 5 bases and J by 3 bases, with 14 bases between the two germline ends. This CDR3 region has 15 residues. The CDR3 loop is CASSSFSGGYNEQFF. In DNA form, the CDR3 reads TGTGCCAGCTCATCCTTTAGCGGCGGCTACAATGAGCAGTTCTTC.

V and J are TRBV7-2 and TRBJ1-2; the D is unclear. The CDR3 extends over 12 amino acids. The germline V gene has CDR1 SGHTA and CDR2 FQGNSA. Trimming stripped 1 base from V and 9 bases from J, with 9 bases between. This chain's CDR3 is CASSLDRASYTF. Written as DNA, the CDR3 is TGTGCCAGCAGCTTAGATCGGGCTAGCTACACCTTC.

V usage is TRBV6-6 and J usage is TRBJ2-3; D perhaps matches TRBD1 (6 bases). V was cut by 2 bases and J by 1 base, with 7 bases left in between. Looked up from germline, CDR1 is MNHNY and CDR2 is SVGAGI (reference sequence). This CDR3 is built from 14 residues. The CDR3 DNA follows: TGTGCCAGCAGTTACCCAGGGGGCACAGATACGCAGTATTTT. Amino acid sequence: CASSYPGGTDTQYF.

This chain's CDR3 is CASSYTGVTGLTEAFF. The CDR3 DNA is TGTGCCAGCAGTTACACAGGGGTAACAGGACTTACTGAAGCTTTCTTT. The chain combines TRBV6-5 with TRBJ1-1; 7 bases are shared with TRBD1. Unmatched junction bases numbered 11, after V lost 2 bases and J lost 5 bases. In germline, CDR1 is MNHEY, CDR2 SVGAGI. The CDR3 is made up of 16 amino acids.

This clone showed up just a few times. V usage is TRBV6-5 and J usage is TRBJ2-7; D gene uncertain. CDR3 length: 15 residues. Per the germline V gene, CDR1 is MNHEY and CDR2 is SVGAGI. The V and J ends lost 0 bases and 3 bases respectively, with 12 bases between them. The CDR3 loop reads CASSYSPGRDYEQYF. The CDR3 nucleotides read TGTGCCAGCAGTTACTCACCCGGGCGTGACTACGAGCAGTACTTC.

The chain employs TRBV7-9 and TRBJ1-2; 9 bases are shared with TRBD1. CDR3 length equals 13 residues. V lost 5 bases, J lost 5 bases, and 3 bases stayed unmatched. The germline V gene encodes CDR1 SEHNR and CDR2 FQNEAQ (reference sequence). The CDR3 reads CASSLQGAYGYTF. For the CDR3, the DNA is TGTGCCAGCAGCCTACAGGGGGCTTATGGCTACACCTTC.

V gene TRBV29-1 combines with J gene TRBJ2-7; TRBD1 might be the D (6 bases). Germline V gene sequence: CDR1 SQVTM, CDR2 ANQGSEA. CDR3 length: 12 amino acids. The V end was cut by 6 bases, the J end by 6 bases, with 15 bases between. CDR3: CSVTQGRGEQYF. CDR3 nucleotide sequence: TGCAGCGTGACGCAGGGCAGGGGCGAGCAGTACTTC.

The V and J genes are TRBV6-4 and TRBJ2-1; D possibly corresponds to TRBD2 (5 bases). The CDR3 spans 13 residues. Between the trimmed V and J ends, which lost 3 bases and 8 bases, there was a span of 11 bases. Germline V gene sequence: CDR1 MRHNA, CDR2 SNTAGT. CDR3 bases: TGTGCCAGCAGTGAGGGAGAGGCAGATGAGCAGTTCTTC. Encoded protein: CASSEGEADEQFF.

V gene TRBV6-6 combines with J gene TRBJ1-1; D may be TRBD1 (6 bases). There are 14 residues in the CDR3. Trimming removed 5 bases at V and 4 bases at J, with 14 bases between. CDR1 and CDR2 from the germline V gene are MNHNY and SVGAGI (reference sequence). CDR3 in DNA: TGTGCCAGCAGTCCTGGGGGGCAGGCCACTGAAGCTTTCTTT. Residues: CASSPGGQATEAFF.

The chain employs TRBV19 and TRBJ1-5, with 8 bases lining up with TRBD1. This CDR3 is 15 amino acids long. Germline V gene sequence: CDR1 LNHDA, CDR2 SQIVND (reference sequence). The ends lost 10 bases at V and 0 bases at J; junction bases unmatched: 8. Here the CDR3 reads CATRDRRNSNQPQHF. The CDR3 DNA sequence: TGTGCCACCCGGGACAGGCGGAATAGCAATCAGCCCCAGCATTTT.

The chain carries TRBV7-9 and TRBJ1-4; D uncertain. V shed 1 base and J shed 5 bases, with 8 bases lying between them. The CDR3 is made up of 14 amino acids. From germline, CDR1 is SEHNR and CDR2 FQNEAQ (reference sequence). The CDR3 DNA reads TGTGCCAGCAGCTTAGATTTCGGGAATGAAAAACTGTTTTTT. Residues: CASSLDFGNEKLFF. Combining the CDR3 with reference TRBV7-9 and TRBJ1-4 gives the whole variable domain DTGVSQNPRHKITKRGQNVTFRCDPISEHNRLYWYRQTLGQGPEFLTYFQNEAQLEKSRLLSDRFSAERPKGSFSTLEIQRTEQGDSAMYLCASSLDFGNEKLFFGSGTQLSVL.

This chain joins TRBV29-1 and TRBJ1-4, with TRBD1 matching over 7 bases. CDR3 size: 13 residues. Trimming took 7 bases from V and 7 from J; bases not matched to a gene: 9. From germline, CDR1 is SQVTM and CDR2 ANQGSEA. The CDR3 loop is CSAHRGWGEKLFF. CDR3 bases: TGCAGCGCCCACAGGGGTTGGGGTGAAAAACTGTTTTTT.

The chain employs TRBV28 and TRBJ1-1; no definite D call. CDR1 is MDHEN, CDR2 SYDVKM, per germline. CDR3 length: 13 amino acids. Trimming removed 6 bases at V and 6 bases at J, with 14 bases between. CDR3 nucleotide sequence: TGTGCCAGCAGCAACAGTCCCTCGCCTGAAGCTTTCTTT. Translating gives CASSNSPSPEAFF.

The J gene is TRBJ2-5, the V gene TRBV5-8; D remains ambiguous. V lost 0 bases and J lost 2, with 8 bases in between. CDR1 is SGHTS, CDR2 YDEGEE, per germline. The CDR3 has 14 residues. CDR3 in DNA: TGTGCCAGCAGCTTGGCGGTCGGTCAAGAGACCCAGTACTTC. Protein: CASSLAVGQETQYF.

The chain recombines TRBV14 with TRBJ2-7; D unclear. CDR1 is SGHDN and CDR2 is FVKESK in the germline V gene. The CDR3 runs to 13 residues. Deletions cut 1 base from V and 4 bases from J, with 8 bases between. The chain's CDR3 is CASSQASTYEQYF. CDR3 DNA sequence: TGTGCCAGCAGCCAAGCCTCCACGTACGAGCAGTACTTC.

V is TRBV9 and J is TRBJ2-3, with D uncertain. This CDR3 comprises 16 residues. With 0 bases removed from V and 2 bases from J, the gap between germline ends came to 13 bases. Germline V gene data show CDR1 as SGDLS and CDR2 as YYNGEE. CDR3 residues: CASSVDSSTNTDTQYF. The CDR3 coding sequence is TGTGCCAGCAGCGTAGATAGCTCTACGAACACAGATACGCAGTATTTT.